The 10 T cell receptor beta chains reported below all come from one sample, sequenced in a study of blood T cell repertoires in COVID-19. Some clones are missing from TCRdb's copy, which holds only in-frame ones; the method was immunoSEQ multiplex PCR. Of approximately 52,000 clones in the sample, 89% were seen once. Sequenced: peripheral blood. These receptor sequences come from a man in his 60s with active COVID-19.

This chain uses TRBV9 with TRBJ2-3, with D possibly matching TRBD1 (5 bases). V lost 0 bases, J lost 5 bases, and 10 bases lay in between. Germline CDR1 SGDLS, CDR2 YYNGEE. This CDR3 has 14 amino acids. CDR3 DNA: TGTGCCAGCAGCGTAGGTTCTAGGGGAGATACGCAGTATTTT. Protein sequence: CASSVGSRGDTQYF.

The V and J genes are TRBV6-2 or TRBV6-3 and TRBJ1-3; weak D call: TRBD1 (5 bases). CDR3 length: 17 residues. The germline V gene has CDR1 MNHEY and CDR2 SVGEGT. V lost 2 bases and J 5 bases, leaving 19 bases between the germline ends. The CDR3 DNA reads as TGTGCCAGCAGTTACCCAGGGAGGGGCAGACGAAGAAACACCATATATTTT. Protein product: CASSYPGRGRRRNTIYF.

The genes are TRBV4-2 and TRBJ2-1; D possibly corresponds to TRBD1 (6 bases). CDR3 length: 15 amino acids. Germline V gene sequence: CDR1 LGHNA, CDR2 YNFKEQ. The V end lost 0 bases, the J end lost 5 bases, and 11 bases lay between the germline ends. CDR3 sequence (DNA): TGTGCCAGCAGCCAAGACACGACAGGAAACAATGAGCAGTTCTTC. Its translation: CASSQDTTGNNEQFF.

V gene TRBV5-4 combines with J gene TRBJ2-3, with 14 bases lining up with TRBD2. With 4 bases clipped from V and 1 base from J, the junction kept 8 bases outside the gene matches. This CDR3 comprises 18 residues. From germline, CDR1 is SGHNT and CDR2 YYREEE (reference sequence). CDR3 residues: CASSPRLAGGRGTDTQYF. The CDR3, as DNA: TGTGCCAGCAGCCCCAGACTAGCGGGAGGGCGGGGCACAGATACGCAGTATTTT.

DNA for the CDR3: TGCGCCAGCAGTGCCCTAGGGGGCGGATCCTACGAGCAGTACTTC. It translates to CASSALGGGSYEQYF. This chain connects TRBV5-1 to TRBJ2-7, with TRBD1 matching 7 bases. Germline-derived CDR1 and CDR2 are SGHRS and YFSETQ. CDR3 length: 15 residues. V gave up 5 bases and J gave up 1 base; unmatched junction bases: 9.

The V call is TRBV28, the J call TRBJ2-7, with 9 bases identical to TRBD1. V was pared by 6 bases and J by 0 bases, with 3 bases of the junction left unmatched. The germline gives CDR1 MDHEN, CDR2 SYDVKM. CDR3 length: 14 residues. For the CDR3, the DNA is TGTGCCAGCAGCTTGACAGGGGGCTCCTACGAGCAGTACTTC. Its translation: CASSLTGGSYEQYF. The entire variable domain, with the rest obtained from reference TRBV28 and TRBJ2-7, is as follows: DVKVTQSSRYLVKRTGEKVFLECVQDMDHENMFWYRQDPGLGLRLIYFSYDVKMKEKGDIPEGYSVSREKKERFSLILESASTNQTSMYLCASSLTGGSYEQYFGPGTRLTVT.

This chain links TRBV18 with TRBJ1-4, with D maybe TRBD1 (5 bases). The CDR3 totals 14 residues. Trimming cost V 6 bases and J 5 bases, with 13 bases left between them. CDR1 is KGHSH and CDR2 is LQKENI in the germline V gene. CDR3 in DNA: TGTGCCAGCTCCCCAGGGTCGGGGAATGAAAAACTGTTTTTT. Residues: CASSPGSGNEKLFF.

DNA for the CDR3: TGTGCCAGCAGCCAAACACCGGCGGGGCAAGAGACCCAGTACTTC. As protein: CASSQTPAGQETQYF. The chain carries TRBV3-1 (or the pseudogene TRBV3-2) and TRBJ2-5; D possibly corresponds to TRBD2 (6 bases). The germline gives CDR1 LGHDT, CDR2 YNNKEL (reference sequence). Trimming pared 2 bases from V and 2 bases from J, leaving 12 bases between. The CDR3 contains 15 residues.

This clone was recorded only once. This chain connects TRBV5-5 to TRBJ2-7, with a weak D call TRBD1 (5 bases). The germline V and J ends were trimmed by 0 bases and 2 bases, with 9 bases remaining between them. Germline-derived CDR1 and CDR2 are SGHKS and YYEKEE (reference sequence). This CDR3 is 14 amino acids long. The CDR3 nucleotides are TGTGCCAGCAGCTTGGCTGGGGCCCCCTACGAGCAGTACTTC. Its translation is CASSLAGAPYEQYF.

The CDR3 DNA is TGTGCCAGCAGCTTAGATCCTTGGGCTAGCGGGAGCACCTACGAGCAGTACTTC. Translation: CASSLDPWASGSTYEQYF. The J gene is TRBJ2-7, the V gene TRBV11-2, with 10 bases identical to TRBD2. J gave up 2 bases and V 0 bases, and 10 bases lay outside the gene matches. The CDR3 has 18 amino acids. The germline CDR1 and CDR2 sequences are SGHAT and FQNNGV.